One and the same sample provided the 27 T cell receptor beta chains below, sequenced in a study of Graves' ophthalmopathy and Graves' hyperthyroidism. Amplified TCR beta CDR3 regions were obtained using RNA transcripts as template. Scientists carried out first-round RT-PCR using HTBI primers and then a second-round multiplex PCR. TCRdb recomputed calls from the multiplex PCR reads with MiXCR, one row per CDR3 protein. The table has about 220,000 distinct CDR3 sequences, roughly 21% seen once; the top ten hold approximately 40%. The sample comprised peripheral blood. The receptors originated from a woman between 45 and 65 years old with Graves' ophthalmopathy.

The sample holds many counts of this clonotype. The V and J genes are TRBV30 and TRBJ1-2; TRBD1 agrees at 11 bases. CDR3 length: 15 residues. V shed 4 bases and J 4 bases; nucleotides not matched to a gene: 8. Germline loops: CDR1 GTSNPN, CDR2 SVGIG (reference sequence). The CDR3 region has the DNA TGTGCCTGGACCCCGGACAGGGGGCTTGGCTATGGCTACACCTTC. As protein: CAWTPDRGLGYGYTF.

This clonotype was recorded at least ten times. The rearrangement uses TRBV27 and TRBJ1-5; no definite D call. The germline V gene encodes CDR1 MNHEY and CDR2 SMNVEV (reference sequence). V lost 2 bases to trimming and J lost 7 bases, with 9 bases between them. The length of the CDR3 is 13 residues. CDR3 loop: CASSLDSPQPQHF. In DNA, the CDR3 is TGTGCCAGCAGTTTAGATTCGCCCCAGCCCCAGCATTTT.

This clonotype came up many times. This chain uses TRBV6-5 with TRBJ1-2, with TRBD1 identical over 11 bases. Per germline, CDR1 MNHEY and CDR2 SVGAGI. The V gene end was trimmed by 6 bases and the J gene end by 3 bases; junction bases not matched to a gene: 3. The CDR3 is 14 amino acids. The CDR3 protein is CASSRDRGYYGYTF. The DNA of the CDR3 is TGTGCCAGCAGCCGGGACAGGGGGTACTATGGCTACACCTTC.

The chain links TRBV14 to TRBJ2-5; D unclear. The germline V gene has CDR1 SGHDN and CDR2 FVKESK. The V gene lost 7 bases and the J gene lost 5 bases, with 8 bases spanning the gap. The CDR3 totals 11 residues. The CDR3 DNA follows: TGTGCCAGCATCCCCGGGGAGACCCAGTACTTC. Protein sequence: CASIPGETQYF.

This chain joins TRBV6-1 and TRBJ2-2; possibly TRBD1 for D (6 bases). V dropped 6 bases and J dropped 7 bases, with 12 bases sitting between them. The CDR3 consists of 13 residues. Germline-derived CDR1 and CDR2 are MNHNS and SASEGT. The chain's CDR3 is CASRRTGIGELFF. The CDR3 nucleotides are TGTGCCAGCAGGCGTACAGGGATCGGGGAGCTGTTTTTT.

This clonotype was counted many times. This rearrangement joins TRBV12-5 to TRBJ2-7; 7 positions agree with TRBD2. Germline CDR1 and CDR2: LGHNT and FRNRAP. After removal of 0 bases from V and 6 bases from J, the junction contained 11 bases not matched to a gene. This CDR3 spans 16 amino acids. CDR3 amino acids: CASGLVTGGGIGEQYF. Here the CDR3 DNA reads TGTGCTAGTGGTTTGGTAACGGGAGGTGGTATTGGCGAGCAGTACTTC.

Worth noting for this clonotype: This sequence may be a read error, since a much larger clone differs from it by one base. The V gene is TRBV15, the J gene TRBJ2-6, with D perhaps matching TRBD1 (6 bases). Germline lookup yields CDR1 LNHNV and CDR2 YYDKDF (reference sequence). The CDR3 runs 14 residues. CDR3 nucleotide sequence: TGTGCCACCACTTACAGGGCTGGGGCCTACGTCCTGACTTTC. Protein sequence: CATTYRAGAYVLTF.

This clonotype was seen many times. The CDR3 loop reads CASSPQVGTGNTIYF. CDR3 sequence (DNA): TGTGCCAGCAGTCCACAGGTGGGCACTGGAAACACCATATATTTT. The chain employs TRBV28 and TRBJ1-3, with D perhaps matching TRBD1 (5 bases). This CDR3 contains 15 residues. V was pared by 5 bases and J by 2 bases, with 13 bases between. Germline-derived CDR1 and CDR2 are MDHEN and SYDVKM.

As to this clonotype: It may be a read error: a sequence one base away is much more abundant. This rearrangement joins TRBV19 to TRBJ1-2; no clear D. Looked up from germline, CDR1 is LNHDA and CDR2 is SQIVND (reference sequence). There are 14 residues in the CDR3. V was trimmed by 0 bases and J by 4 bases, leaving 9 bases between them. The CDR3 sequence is CASSIDAVSYGYTF. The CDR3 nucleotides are TGTGCCAGTAGTATAGATGCGGTCTCCTATGGCTACACCTTC. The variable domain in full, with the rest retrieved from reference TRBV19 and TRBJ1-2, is DGGITQSPKYLFRKEGQNVTLSCEQNLNHDAMYWYRQDPGQGLRLIYYSQIVNDFQKGDIAEGYSVSREKKESFPLTVTSAQKNPTAFYLCASSIDAVSYGYTFGSGTRLTVV.

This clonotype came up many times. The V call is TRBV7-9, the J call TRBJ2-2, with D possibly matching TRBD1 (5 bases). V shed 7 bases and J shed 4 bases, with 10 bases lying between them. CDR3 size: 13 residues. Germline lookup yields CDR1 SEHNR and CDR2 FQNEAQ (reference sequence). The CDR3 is CASTPGRTGELFF. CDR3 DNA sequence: TGTGCCAGCACCCCAGGGCGCACCGGGGAGCTGTTTTTT.

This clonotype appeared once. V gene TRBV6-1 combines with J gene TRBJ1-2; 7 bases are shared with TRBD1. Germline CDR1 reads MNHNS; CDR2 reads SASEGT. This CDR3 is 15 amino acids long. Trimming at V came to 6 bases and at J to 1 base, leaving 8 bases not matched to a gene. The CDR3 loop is CASSPGQVFNYGYTF. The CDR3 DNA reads TGTGCCAGCAGCCCTGGACAGGTCTTTAACTATGGCTACACCTTC.

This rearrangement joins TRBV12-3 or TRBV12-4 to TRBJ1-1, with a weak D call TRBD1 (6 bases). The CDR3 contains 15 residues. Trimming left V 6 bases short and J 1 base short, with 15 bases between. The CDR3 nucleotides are TGTGCCAGCAGACCAGGGGCAGAACCGAACACTGAAGCTTTCTTT. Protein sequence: CASRPGAEPNTEAFF.

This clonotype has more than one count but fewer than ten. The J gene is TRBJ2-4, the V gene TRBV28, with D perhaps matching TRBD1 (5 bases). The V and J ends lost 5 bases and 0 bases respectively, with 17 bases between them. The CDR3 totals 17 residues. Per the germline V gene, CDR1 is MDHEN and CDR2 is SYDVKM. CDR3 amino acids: CASSLGTGSIAKNIQYF. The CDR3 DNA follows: TGTGCCAGCAGTCTAGGTACAGGCTCTATAGCCAAAAACATTCAGTACTTC.

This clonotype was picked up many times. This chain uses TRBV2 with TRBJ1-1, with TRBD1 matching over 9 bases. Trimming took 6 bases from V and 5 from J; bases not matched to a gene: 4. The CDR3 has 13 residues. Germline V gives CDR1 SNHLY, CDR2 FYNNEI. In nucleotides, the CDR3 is TGTGCCAGCAGACAGGGGGCGTCAACTGAAGCTTTCTTT. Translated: CASRQGASTEAFF.

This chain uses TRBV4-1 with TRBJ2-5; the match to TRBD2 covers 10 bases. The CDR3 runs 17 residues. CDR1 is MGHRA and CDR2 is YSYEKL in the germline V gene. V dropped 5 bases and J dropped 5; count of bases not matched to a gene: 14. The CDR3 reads CASSEGDASGSTETQYF. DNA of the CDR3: TGCGCCAGCAGCGAAGGAGATGCTAGCGGGAGTACGGAGACCCAGTACTTC.

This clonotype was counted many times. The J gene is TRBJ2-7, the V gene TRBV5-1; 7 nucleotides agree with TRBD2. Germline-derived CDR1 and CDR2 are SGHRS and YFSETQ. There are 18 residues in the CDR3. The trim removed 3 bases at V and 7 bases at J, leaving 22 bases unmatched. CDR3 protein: CASSSVIFTGGVVREQYF. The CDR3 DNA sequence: TGCGCCAGCAGCTCCGTCATATTTACGGGAGGCGTAGTTAGAGAGCAGTACTTC. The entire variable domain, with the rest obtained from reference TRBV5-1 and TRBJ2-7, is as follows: KAGVTQTPRYLIKTRGQQVTLSCSPISGHRSVSWYQQTPGQGLQFLFEYFSETQRNKGNFPGRFSGRQFSNSRSEMNVSTLELGDSALYLCASSSVIFTGGVVREQYFGPGTRLTVT.

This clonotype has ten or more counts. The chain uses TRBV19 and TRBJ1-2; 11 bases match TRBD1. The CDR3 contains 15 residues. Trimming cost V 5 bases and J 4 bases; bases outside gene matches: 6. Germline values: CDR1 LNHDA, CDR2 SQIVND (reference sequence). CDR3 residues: CASSADRGLGYGYTF. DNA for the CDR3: TGTGCCAGTAGTGCGGACAGGGGGCTCGGCTATGGCTACACCTTC.

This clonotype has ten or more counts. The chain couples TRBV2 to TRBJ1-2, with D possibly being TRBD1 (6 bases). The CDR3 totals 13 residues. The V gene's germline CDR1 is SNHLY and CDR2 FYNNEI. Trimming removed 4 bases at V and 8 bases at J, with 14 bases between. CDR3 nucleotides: TGTGCCAGCAGTGGCGGGGGCTGGTTGGGCTACACCTTC. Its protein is CASSGGGWLGYTF. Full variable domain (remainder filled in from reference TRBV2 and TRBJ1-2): EPEVTQTPSHQVTQMGQEVILRCVPISNHLYFYWYRQILGQKVEFLVSFYNNEISEKSEIFDDQFSVERPDGSNFTLKIRSTKLEDSAMYFCASSGGGWLGYTFGSGTRLTVV.

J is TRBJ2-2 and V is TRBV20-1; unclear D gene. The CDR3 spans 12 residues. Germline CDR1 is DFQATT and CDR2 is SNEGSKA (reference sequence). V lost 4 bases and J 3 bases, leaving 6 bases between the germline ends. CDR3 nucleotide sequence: TGCAGTGCTAAAGGGCACACCGGGGAGCTGTTTTTT. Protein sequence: CSAKGHTGELFF.

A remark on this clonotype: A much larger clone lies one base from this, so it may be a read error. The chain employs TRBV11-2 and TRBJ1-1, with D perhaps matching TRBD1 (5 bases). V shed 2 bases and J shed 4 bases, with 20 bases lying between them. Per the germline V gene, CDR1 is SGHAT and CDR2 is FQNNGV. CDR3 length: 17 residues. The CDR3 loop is CASSLKSLWGGCTEAFF. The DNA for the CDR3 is TGTGCCAGCAGCTTAAAGTCGCTCTGGGGGGGGTGCACTGAAGCTTTCTTT.

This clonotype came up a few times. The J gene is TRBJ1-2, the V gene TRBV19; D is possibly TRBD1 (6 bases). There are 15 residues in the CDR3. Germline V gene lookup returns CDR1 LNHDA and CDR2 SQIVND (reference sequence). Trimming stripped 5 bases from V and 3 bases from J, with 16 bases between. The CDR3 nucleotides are TGTGCCAGTAGTCCAGCAGGGGCCGCATACTATGGCTACACCTTC. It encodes CASSPAGAAYYGYTF.

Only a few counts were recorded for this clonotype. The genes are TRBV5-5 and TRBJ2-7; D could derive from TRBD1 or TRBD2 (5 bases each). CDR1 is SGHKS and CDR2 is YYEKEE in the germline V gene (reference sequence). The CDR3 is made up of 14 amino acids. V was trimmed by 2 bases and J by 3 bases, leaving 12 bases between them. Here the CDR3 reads CASSFRDRSYEQYF. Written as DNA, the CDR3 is TGTGCCAGCAGCTTCCGGGACCGTAGCTACGAGCAGTACTTC.

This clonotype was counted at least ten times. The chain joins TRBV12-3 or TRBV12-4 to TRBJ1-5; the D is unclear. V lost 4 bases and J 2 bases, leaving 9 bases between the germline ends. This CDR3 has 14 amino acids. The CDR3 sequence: CASSSTEGNQPQHF. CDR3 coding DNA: TGTGCCAGCAGTTCTACGGAGGGCAATCAGCCCCAGCATTTT.

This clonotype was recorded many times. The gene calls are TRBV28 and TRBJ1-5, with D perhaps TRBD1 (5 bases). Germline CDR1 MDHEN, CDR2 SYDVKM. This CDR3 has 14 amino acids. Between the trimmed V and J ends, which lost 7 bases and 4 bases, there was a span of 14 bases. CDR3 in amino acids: CASTRDGQNQPQHF. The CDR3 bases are TGTGCCAGCACCAGGGACGGACAAAATCAGCCCCAGCATTTT.

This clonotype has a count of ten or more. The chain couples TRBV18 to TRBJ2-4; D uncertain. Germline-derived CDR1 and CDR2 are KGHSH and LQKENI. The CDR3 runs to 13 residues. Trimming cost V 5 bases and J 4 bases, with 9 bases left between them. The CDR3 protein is CASSANSKNIQYF. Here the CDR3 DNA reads TGTGCCAGCTCAGCAAACAGTAAAAACATTCAGTACTTC.

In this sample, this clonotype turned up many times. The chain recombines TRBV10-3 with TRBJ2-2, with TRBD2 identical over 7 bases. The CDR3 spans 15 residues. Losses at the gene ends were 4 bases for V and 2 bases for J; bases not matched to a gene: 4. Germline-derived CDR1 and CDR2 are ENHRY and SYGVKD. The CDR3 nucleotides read TGTGCCATCAGTGGGAGCGGGGCAAACACCGGGGAGCTGTTTTTT. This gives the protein CAISGSGANTGELFF.

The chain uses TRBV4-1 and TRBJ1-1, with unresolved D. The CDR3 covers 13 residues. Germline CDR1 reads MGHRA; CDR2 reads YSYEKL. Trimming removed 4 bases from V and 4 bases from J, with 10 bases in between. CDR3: CASSPWAGTEAFF. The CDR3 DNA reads TGCGCCAGCAGCCCCTGGGCGGGCACTGAAGCTTTCTTT.